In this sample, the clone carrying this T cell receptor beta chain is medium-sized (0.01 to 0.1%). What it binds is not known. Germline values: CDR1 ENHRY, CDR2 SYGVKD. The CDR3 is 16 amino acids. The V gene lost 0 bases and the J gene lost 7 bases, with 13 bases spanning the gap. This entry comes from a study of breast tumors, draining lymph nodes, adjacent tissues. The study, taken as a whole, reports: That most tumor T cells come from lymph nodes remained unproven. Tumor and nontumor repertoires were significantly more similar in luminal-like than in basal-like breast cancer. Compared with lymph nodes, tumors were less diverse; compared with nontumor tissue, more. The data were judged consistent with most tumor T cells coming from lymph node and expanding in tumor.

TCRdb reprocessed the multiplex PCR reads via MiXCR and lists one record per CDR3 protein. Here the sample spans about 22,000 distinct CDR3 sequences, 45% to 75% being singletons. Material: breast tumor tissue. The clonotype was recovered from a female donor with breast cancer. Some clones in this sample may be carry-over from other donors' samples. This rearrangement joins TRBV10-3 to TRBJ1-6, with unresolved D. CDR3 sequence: CAISESGPSGNSPLHF. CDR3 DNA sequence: TGTGCCATCAGTGAGTCCGGACCGAGTGGAAATTCACCCCTCCACTTT.